This T cell receptor beta chain was recovered during a study of T cell responses to AZD1222 COVID-19 vaccine. Germline CDR1 is SGDLS and CDR2 is YYNGEE. Trimming took 4 bases from V and 5 from J; bases not matched to a gene: 7. The length of the CDR3 is 14 residues. Data came from immunoSEQ multiplex PCR; TCRdb stores just in-frame clones and leaves some out. Altogether around 100,000 clones are present, around nine tenths being singletons, with the ten largest covering around 8.7%. The chain carries TRBV9 and TRBJ1-2, with 8 bases matching TRBD1. This TCR derives from an adult in good health. This specimen consisted of peripheral blood, obtained on day 0 of AZD1222 vaccination. CDR3 nucleotide sequence: TGTGCCAGCAGCTCAGGGGGCCGCGCTTATGGCTACACCTTC. As protein: CASSSGGRAYGYTF.